The rows below give T cell receptor beta chains drawn from one sample of a study of shared clonotypes between healthy human individuals. Only in-frame clones appear in the TCRdb table, and some are missing; sequencing was by immunoSEQ multiplex PCR. Among over 1.4 million clones listed, around 95% were seen once. The sample was naive CD4+ T cells sorted from blood. The source of these receptors is a young man in good health. Both conserved end residues are part of each CDR3. The D gene is left open where the match is weak. Rows may omit the clone size; those that give it use once, few, many or a size class.

v_gene	j_gene	abundance	d_gene	CDR3aa	CDR3nt
TRBV10-3	TRBJ2-7	NA	NA	CAISDRGLKSDEQYF	TGTGCCATCAGTGATCGGGGTCTTAAGAGCGACGAGCAGTACTTC
TRBV5-1	TRBJ2-5	NA	NA	CASSLSLGGRSQETQYF	TGCGCCAGCAGCTTGTCTTTGGGTGGTAGGTCACAAGAGACCCAGTACTTC
TRBV10-3	TRBJ2-7	NA	TRBD1	CAISANGGQARYEQYF	TGTGCCATCAGTGCCAACGGGGGACAGGCACGGTACGAGCAGTACTTC
TRBV15	TRBJ1-4	NA	NA	CATSARPGEEKLFF	TGTGCCACCAGCGCCCGACCCGGGGAAGAAAAACTGTTTTTT
TRBV19	TRBJ2-2	NA	NA	CASSPTGWGTGELFF	TGTGCCAGTAGTCCCACAGGGTGGGGCACCGGGGAGCTGTTTTTT
TRBV28	TRBJ2-4	NA	TRBD2	CASAGGSSKNIQYF	TGTGCCAGCGCGGGCGGGAGTTCCAAAAACATTCAGTACTTC
TRBV7-9	TRBJ1-1	once	TRBD1	CASSLKSTGGIEAFF	TGTGCCAGCAGCTTAAAGTCAACAGGGGGTATTGAAGCTTTCTTT
TRBV18	TRBJ1-1	NA	NA	CASSPEGTEAFF	TGTGCCAGCTCACCGGAGGGCACTGAAGCTTTCTTT
TRBV28	TRBJ2-7	once	TRBD2	CASSPPRGLAAYEQYF	TGTGCCAGCAGTCCCCCCAGGGGACTAGCGGCCTACGAGCAGTACTTC
TRBV13	TRBJ1-1	NA	NA	CASSPLNTEAFF	TGTGCCAGCAGCCCATTGAACACTGAAGCTTTCTTT
TRBV27	TRBJ2-6	few	NA	CASSFRGGGTISGANVLTF	TGTGCCAGCAGTTTCCGTGGTGGGGGAACCATCTCTGGGGCCAACGTCCTGACTTTC
TRBV29-1	TRBJ2-7	NA	NA	CSVTGSEGRGSYEQYF	TGCAGCGTTACAGGGAGTGAAGGTAGGGGCTCCTACGAGCAGTACTTC
TRBV2	TRBJ2-7	NA	NA	CASSLGPGVVGEQYF	TGTGCCAGCAGTCTAGGACCGGGAGTTGTGGGCGAGCAGTACTTC
TRBV6-5	TRBJ2-1	NA	TRBD2	CAVNSGSSYNEQFF	TGTGCCGTTAATAGCGGGAGCTCCTACAATGAGCAGTTCTTC
TRBV7-9	TRBJ2-7	NA	TRBD2	CASSHPPSGSGEQYF	TGTGCCAGCAGCCATCCCCCTAGCGGGAGCGGCGAGCAGTACTTC
TRBV19	TRBJ1-5	NA	NA	CASSIGGFYSQPQHF	TGTGCCAGTAGTATAGGGGGATTTTATTCCCAGCCCCAGCATTTT
TRBV5-1	TRBJ2-7	NA	NA	CASSLGLSGYEQYF	TGCGCCAGCAGCCTAGGACTGTCCGGCTACGAGCAGTACTTC
TRBV4-3	TRBJ2-6	NA	NA	CASSQGLRGSGANVLTF	TGCGCCAGCAGCCAAGGATTGCGTGGCTCTGGGGCCAACGTCCTGACTTTC
TRBV7-6	TRBJ2-3	NA	NA	CASSLIPGAITDTQYF	TGTGCCAGCAGCTTAATACCGGGGGCGATCACAGATACGCAGTATTTT
TRBV28	TRBJ1-1	NA	NA	CASRGDIRGEAFF	TGTGCCAGCAGGGGGGACATTCGGGGAGAAGCTTTCTTT
TRBV19	TRBJ2-1	NA	TRBD2	CASSERLAGGKREQFF	TGTGCCAGTAGTGAAAGACTAGCGGGAGGAAAACGGGAGCAGTTCTTC
TRBV6-5	TRBJ2-1	NA	NA	CATGPASSYLF	TGTGCCACCGGACCGGCTAGTAGCTACCTCTTC
TRBV2	TRBJ1-1	NA	TRBD1	CASDRGRGNTEAFF	TGTGCCAGCGACAGGGGGAGGGGGAACACTGAAGCTTTCTTT
TRBV9	TRBJ1-1	NA	TRBD1	CASSVQGGHMNTEAFF	TGTGCCAGCAGCGTCCAGGGGGGACATATGAACACTGAAGCTTTCTTT
TRBV11-2	TRBJ2-3	NA	NA	CASSLEGTLYF	TGTGCCAGCAGCTTAGAGGGGACCCTGTATTTT
TRBV18	TRBJ2-7	NA	TRBD1	CASSPQPQGAGYEQYF	TGTGCCAGCTCACCACAACCACAGGGGGCGGGTTACGAGCAGTACTTC
TRBV29-1	TRBJ2-5	NA	NA	CSVAPGETQYF	TGCAGCGTTGCCCCAGGGGAGACCCAGTACTTC
TRBV19	TRBJ1-1	NA	NA	CASSIQRYAEAFF	TGTGCCAGTAGTATCCAGAGATACGCTGAAGCTTTCTTT
TRBV15	TRBJ2-1	NA	TRBD2	CATSGTIAGNTYNEQFF	TGTGCCACCAGCGGGACTATAGCGGGAAATACCTACAATGAGCAGTTCTTC
TRBV7-9	TRBJ2-2	NA	TRBD1	CASSLAGTGFTGELFF	TGTGCCAGCAGCTTAGCCGGGACAGGGTTCACCGGGGAGCTGTTTTTT
TRBV19	TRBJ2-1	once	NA	CASSIVAASYNEQFF	TGTGCCAGTAGTATAGTAGCGGCCTCCTACAATGAGCAGTTCTTC
TRBV7-2	TRBJ1-5	NA	TRBD1	CASSTRQGGQPQHF	TGTGCCAGCAGCACCCGACAGGGGGGGCAGCCCCAGCATTTT
TRBV6-5	TRBJ2-7	NA	NA	CASSYSGSSSYEQYF	TGTGCCAGCAGTTACTCGGGTAGCAGCTCCTACGAGCAGTACTTC
TRBV28	TRBJ1-5	NA	NA	CASSLIRGAQPQHF	TGTGCCAGCAGTTTAATACGCGGGGCTCAGCCCCAGCATTTT
TRBV7-3	TRBJ1-1	NA	TRBD1	CASSSKGQEDTEAFF	TGTGCCAGCAGCTCTAAGGGACAGGAGGACACTGAAGCTTTCTTT
TRBV30	TRBJ2-6	NA	TRBD2	CAWMGWREESGANVLTF	TGTGCCTGGATGGGGTGGCGGGAGGAATCTGGGGCCAACGTCCTGACTTTC
TRBV9	TRBJ2-7	NA	TRBD2	CASSPRTSGTYEQYF	TGTGCCAGCAGCCCCCGGACTAGCGGAACCTACGAGCAGTACTTC
TRBV7-9	TRBJ2-1	NA	TRBD2	CASSLAGGSEQFF	TGTGCCAGCAGCTTAGCGGGAGGGAGTGAGCAGTTCTTC
TRBV9	TRBJ1-1	NA	TRBD1	CASSVRGTGVTEAFF	TGTGCCAGCAGCGTACGTGGGACAGGGGTGACTGAAGCTTTCTTT
TRBV5-1	TRBJ2-7	NA	TRBD2	CASSLGQTSSGEQYF	TGCGCCAGCAGCTTGGGTCAGACATCTAGCGGCGAGCAGTACTTC
TRBV7-6	TRBJ2-7	NA	TRBD2	CASSPGRAGEQYF	TGTGCCAGCAGCCCCGGGAGGGCCGGAGAGCAGTACTTC
TRBV7-3	TRBJ2-1	NA	TRBD1	CASAQRTGTNEQFF	TGTGCCAGCGCCCAAAGGACAGGGACCAATGAGCAGTTCTTC
TRBV5-8	TRBJ2-6	NA	NA	CASSLERRTDRLSGANVLTF	TGTGCCAGCAGCTTGGAACGGCGAACAGATAGACTCTCTGGGGCCAACGTCCTGACTTTC
TRBV10-3	TRBJ2-7	NA	NA	CAISRDQYEQYF	TGTGCCATCAGCCGGGACCAGTACGAGCAGTACTTC
TRBV2	TRBJ2-2	NA	TRBD2	CASIAGVGTGELFF	TGTGCCAGCATTGCGGGAGTGGGCACCGGGGAGCTGTTTTTT
TRBV5-1	TRBJ1-2	NA	NA	CASSLGRGTDYGYTF	TGCGCCAGCAGCTTGGGGCGTGGCACGGACTATGGCTACACCTTC
TRBV5-1	TRBJ1-1	once	TRBD1	CASSSNPPGQGMNTEAFF	TGCGCCAGCAGCTCCAATCCACCGGGACAGGGCATGAACACTGAAGCTTTCTTT